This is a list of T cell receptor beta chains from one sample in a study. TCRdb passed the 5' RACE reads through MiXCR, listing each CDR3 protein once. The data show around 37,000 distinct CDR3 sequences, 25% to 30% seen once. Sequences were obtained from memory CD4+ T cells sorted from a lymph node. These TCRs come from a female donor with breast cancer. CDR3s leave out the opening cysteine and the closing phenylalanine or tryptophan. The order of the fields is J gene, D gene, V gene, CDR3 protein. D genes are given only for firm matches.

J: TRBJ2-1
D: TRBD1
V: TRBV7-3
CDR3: ASSTTGGNEQF

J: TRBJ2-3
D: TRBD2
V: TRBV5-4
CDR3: ASSFRGGTDTQY

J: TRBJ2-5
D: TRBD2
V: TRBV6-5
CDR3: ASSYSTAGGQETQY

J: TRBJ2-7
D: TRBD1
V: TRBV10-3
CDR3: AISRRDRDPEQY

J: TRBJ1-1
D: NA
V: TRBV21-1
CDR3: ASSRDLVTEAF

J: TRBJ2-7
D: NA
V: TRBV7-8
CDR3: ASSLDGRDYEQY

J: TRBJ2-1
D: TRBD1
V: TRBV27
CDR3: ASRGRGPTFYNEQF

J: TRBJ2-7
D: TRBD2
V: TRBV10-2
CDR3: ASRTSGENEQY

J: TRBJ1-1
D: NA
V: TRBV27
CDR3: ASSSFQTNTEAF

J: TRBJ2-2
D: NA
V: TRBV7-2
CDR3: ASSLIQLTGELF

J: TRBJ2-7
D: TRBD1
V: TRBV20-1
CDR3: SARGTVGIYEQY

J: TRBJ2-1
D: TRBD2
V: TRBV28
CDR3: ASSPSLAGGYNEQF

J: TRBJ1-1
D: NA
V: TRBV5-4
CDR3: ASSQSYGTLE

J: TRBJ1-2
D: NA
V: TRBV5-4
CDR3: ASSLAGGDGYT

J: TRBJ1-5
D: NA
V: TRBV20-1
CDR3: SARDGTFYSNQPQH

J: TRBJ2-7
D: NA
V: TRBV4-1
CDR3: ASSQDAEAMSYEQY

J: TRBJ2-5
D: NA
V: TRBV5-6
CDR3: ASSPDGPQYQETQY

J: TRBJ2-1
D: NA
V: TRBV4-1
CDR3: ASSRGTLSSYNEQF

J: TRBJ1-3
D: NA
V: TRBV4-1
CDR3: ASSQGQELSGNTIY

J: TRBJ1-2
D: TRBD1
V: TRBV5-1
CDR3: ASSSRDSSYGYS

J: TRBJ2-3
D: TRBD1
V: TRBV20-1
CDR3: SAPGQQRDTQY

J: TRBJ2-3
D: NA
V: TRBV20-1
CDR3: SASGPEITDTQY

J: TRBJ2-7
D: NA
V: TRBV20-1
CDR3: SARVTGRPYEQY

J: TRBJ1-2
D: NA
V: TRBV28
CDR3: ASSTRTRGGFGYGYT

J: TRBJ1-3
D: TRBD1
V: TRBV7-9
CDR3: ASSPWGTGHSGNTIY

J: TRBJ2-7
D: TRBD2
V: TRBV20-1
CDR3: SARDILAAPYEQY